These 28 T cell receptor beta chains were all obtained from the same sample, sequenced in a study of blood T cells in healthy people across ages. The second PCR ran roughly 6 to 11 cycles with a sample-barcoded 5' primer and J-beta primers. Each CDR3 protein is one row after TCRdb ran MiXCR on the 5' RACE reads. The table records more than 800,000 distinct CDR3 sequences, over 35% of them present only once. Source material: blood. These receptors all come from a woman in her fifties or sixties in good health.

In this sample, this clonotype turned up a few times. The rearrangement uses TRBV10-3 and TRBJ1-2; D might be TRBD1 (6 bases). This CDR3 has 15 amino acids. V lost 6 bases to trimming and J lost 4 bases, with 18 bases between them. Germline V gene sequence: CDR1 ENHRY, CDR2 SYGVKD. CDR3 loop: CAISYRNREAYGYTF. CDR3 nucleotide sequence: TGTGCCATCAGCTACAGGAACAGGGAGGCCTATGGCTACACCTTC.

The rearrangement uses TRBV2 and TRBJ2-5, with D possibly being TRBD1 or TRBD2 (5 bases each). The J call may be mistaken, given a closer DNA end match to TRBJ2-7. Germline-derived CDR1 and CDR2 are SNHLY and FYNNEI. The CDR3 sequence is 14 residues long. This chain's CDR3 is CASSKGTPFVEQYF. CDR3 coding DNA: TGTGCCAGCAGTAAAGGGACCCCCTTTGTCGAGCAGTACTTC.

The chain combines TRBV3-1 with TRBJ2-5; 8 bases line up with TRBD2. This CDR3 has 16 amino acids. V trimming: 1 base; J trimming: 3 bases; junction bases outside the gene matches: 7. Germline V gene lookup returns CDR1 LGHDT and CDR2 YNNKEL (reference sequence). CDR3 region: CASSQASGRAEETQYF. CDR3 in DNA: TGTGCCAGCAGCCAAGCGTCCGGGAGGGCCGAAGAGACCCAGTACTTC.

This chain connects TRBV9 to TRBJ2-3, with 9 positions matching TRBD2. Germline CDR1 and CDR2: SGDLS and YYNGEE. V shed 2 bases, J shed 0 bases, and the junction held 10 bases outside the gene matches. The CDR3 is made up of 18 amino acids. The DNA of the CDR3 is TGTGCCAGCAGCGTTGAGGCTAGCGGGGTTCCTAGCACAGATACGCAGTATTTT. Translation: CASSVEASGVPSTDTQYF.

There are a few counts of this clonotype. CDR3 loop: CASSFVATDTQYF. In DNA, the CDR3 is TGTGCCAGCAGTTTCGTCGCCACAGATACGCAGTATTTT. V usage is TRBV27 and J usage is TRBJ2-3; D is ambiguous. V lost 3 bases, J lost 2 bases, and 6 bases lay in between. Germline CDR1 reads MNHEY; CDR2 reads SMNVEV (reference sequence). The CDR3 is 13 residues long.

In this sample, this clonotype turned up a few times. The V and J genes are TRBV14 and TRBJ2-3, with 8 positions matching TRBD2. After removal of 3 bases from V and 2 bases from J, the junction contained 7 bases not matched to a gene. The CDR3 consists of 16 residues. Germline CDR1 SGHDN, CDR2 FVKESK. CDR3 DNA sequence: TGTGCCAGCAGCCACCGAAGACTAGCGATCACAGATACGCAGTATTTT. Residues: CASSHRRLAITDTQYF.

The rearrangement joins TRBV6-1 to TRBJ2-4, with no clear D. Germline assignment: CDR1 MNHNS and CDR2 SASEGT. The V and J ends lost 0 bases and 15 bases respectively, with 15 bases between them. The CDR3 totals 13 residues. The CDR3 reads CASSEARIYERYF. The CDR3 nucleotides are TGTGCCAGCAGTGAAGCGCGGATTTACGAGCGGTACTTC.

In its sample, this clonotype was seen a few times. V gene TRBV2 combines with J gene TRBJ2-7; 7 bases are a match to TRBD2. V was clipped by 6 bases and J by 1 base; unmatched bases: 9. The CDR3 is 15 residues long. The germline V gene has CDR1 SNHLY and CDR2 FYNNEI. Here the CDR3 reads CASRALAASSYEQYF. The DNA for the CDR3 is TGTGCCAGCAGGGCCCTAGCGGCCTCATCCTACGAGCAGTACTTC.

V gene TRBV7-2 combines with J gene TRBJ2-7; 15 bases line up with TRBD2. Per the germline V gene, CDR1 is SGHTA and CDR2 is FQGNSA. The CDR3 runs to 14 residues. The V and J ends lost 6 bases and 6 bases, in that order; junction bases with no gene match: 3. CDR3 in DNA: TGTGCCAGCAGGCAGGGACTAGCGGGAGGCGAGCAGTACTTC. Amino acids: CASRQGLAGGEQYF.

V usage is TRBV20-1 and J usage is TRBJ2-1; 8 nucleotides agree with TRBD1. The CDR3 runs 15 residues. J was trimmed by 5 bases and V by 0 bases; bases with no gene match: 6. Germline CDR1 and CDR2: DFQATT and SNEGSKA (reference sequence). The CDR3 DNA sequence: TGCAGTGCTAGAGACCGGGACAGGACCAACAATGAGCAGTTCTTC. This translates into CSARDRDRTNNEQFF.

The CDR3 here is CSGDVAGEQFF. CDR3 bases: TGCAGCGGGGATGTTGCGGGGGAGCAGTTCTTC. The rearrangement uses TRBV29-1 and TRBJ2-1; tentatively, D is TRBD2 (6 bases). Between the trimmed V and J ends, which lost 7 bases and 10 bases, there was a span of 14 bases. From germline, CDR1 is SQVTM and CDR2 ANQGSEA. The CDR3 runs 11 residues.

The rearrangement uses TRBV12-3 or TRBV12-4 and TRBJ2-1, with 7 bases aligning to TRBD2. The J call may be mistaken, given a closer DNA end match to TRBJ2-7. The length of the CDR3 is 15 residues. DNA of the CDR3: TGTGCCAGCAGTTTACTGCCCCGGGACTACAATGAGCAGTACTTC. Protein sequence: CASSLLPRDYNEQYF.

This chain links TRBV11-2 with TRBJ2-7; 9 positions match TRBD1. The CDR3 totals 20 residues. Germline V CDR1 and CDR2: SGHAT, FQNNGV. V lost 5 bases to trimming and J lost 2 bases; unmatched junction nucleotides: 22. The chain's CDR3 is CASSPLSRDRDRNRPYEQYF. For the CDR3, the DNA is TGTGCCAGCAGCCCGCTTTCCCGGGACAGGGACCGTAATCGACCCTACGAGCAGTACTTC.

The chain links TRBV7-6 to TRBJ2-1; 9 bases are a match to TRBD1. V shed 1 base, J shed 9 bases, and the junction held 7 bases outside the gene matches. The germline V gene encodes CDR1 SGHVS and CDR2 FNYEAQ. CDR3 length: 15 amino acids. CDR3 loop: CASSLGGDRVGEQFF. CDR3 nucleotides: TGTGCCAGCAGCTTAGGGGGGGACAGGGTAGGTGAGCAGTTCTTC. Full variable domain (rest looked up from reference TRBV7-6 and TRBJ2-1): GAGVSQSPRYKVTKRGQDVALRCDPISGHVSLYWYRQALGQGPEFLTYFNYEAQQDKSGLPNDRFSAERPEGSISTLTIQRTEQRDSAMYRCASSLGGDRVGEQFFGPGTRLTVL.

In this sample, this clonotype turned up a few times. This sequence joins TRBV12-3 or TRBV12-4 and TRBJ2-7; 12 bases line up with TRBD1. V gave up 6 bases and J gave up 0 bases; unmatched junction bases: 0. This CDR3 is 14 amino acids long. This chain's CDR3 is CASRGQGASYEQYF. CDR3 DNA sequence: TGTGCCAGCAGGGGACAGGGGGCCTCCTACGAGCAGTACTTC.

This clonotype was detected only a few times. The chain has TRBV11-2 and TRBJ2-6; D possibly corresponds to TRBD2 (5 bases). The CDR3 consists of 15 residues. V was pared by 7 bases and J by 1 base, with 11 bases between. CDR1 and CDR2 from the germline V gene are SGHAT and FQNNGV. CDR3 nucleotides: TGTGCCAGCACCAGCTGGGAGTCTGGGGCCAACGTCCTGACTTTC. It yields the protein CASTSWESGANVLTF.

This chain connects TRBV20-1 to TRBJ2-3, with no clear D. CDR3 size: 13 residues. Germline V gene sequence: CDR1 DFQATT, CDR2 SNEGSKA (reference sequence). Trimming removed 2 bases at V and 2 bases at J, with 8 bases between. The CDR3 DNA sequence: TGCAGTGCTAGATGGGGTCTCACAGATACGCAGTATTTT. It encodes CSARWGLTDTQYF.

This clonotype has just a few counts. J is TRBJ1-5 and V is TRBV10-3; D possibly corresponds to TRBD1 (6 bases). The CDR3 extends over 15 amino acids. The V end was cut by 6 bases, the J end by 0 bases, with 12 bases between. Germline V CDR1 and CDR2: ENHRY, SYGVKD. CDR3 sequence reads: CAIRGDTSSNQPQHF. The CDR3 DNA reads TGTGCCATCAGAGGGGACACTAGTAGCAATCAGCCCCAGCATTTT.

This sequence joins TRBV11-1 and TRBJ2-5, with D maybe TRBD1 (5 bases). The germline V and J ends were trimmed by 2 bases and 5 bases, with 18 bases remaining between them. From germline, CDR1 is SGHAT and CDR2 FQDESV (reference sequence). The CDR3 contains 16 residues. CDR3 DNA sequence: TGTGCCAGCAGCTTACTCAGGGATTCTGCTCTGGAGACCCAGTACTTC. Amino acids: CASSLLRDSALETQYF.

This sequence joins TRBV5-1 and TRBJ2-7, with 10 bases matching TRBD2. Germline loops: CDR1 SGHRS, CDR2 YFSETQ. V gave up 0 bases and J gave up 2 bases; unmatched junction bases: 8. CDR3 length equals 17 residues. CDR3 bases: TGCGCCAGCAGCTTGGCCCTGAGCGGGAGGGGAACCTACGAGCAGTACTTC. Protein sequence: CASSLALSGRGTYEQYF. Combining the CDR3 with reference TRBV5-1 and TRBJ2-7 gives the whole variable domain KAGVTQTPRYLIKTRGQQVTLSCSPISGHRSVSWYQQTPGQGLQFLFEYFSETQRNKGNFPGRFSGRQFSNSRSEMNVSTLELGDSALYLCASSLALSGRGTYEQYFGPGTRLTVT.

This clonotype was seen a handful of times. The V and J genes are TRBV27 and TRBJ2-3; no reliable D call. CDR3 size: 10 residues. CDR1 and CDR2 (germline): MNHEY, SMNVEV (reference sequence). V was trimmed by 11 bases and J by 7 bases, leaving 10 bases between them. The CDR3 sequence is CAAARNTQYF. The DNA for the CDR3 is TGTGCCGCGGCGCGAAATACGCAGTATTTT.

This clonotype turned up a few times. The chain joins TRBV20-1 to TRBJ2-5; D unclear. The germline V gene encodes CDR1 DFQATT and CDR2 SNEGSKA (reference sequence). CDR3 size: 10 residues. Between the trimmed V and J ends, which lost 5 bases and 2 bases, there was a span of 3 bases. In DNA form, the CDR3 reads TGCAGTGCTCTGCAAGAGACCCAGTACTTC. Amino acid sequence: CSALQETQYF.

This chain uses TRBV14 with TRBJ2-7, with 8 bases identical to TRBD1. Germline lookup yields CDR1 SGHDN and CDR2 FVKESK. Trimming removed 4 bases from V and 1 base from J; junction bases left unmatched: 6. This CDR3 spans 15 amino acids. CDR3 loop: CASSPVDRGSYEQYF. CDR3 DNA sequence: TGTGCCAGCAGCCCCGTTGACAGGGGTTCCTACGAGCAGTACTTC.

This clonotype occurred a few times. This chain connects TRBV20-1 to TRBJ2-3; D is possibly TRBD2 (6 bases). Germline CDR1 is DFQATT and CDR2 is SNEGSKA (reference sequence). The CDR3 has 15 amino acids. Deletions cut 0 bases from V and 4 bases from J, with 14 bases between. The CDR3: CSARDSRRAADTQYF. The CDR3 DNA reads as TGCAGTGCTAGAGATTCCAGGAGGGCCGCAGATACGCAGTATTTT.

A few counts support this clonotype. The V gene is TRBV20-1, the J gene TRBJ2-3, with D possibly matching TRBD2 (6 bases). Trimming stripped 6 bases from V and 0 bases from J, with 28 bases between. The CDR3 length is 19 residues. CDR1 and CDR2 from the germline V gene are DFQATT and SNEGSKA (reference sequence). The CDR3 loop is CSAPVFSGTSHFSTDTQYF. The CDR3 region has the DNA TGCAGTGCCCCCGTGTTCTCCGGGACTTCCCACTTTAGCACAGATACGCAGTATTTT.

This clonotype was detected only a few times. The CDR3 is CASSDHQGGTDTQYF. The CDR3 bases are TGTGCCAGCAGTGATCATCAAGGGGGCACAGATACGCAGTATTTT. This chain joins TRBV2 and TRBJ2-3; D may be TRBD1 (5 bases). The CDR3 spans 15 residues. From germline, CDR1 is SNHLY and CDR2 FYNNEI. Trimming pared 3 bases from V and 1 base from J, leaving 11 bases between.

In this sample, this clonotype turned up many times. The CDR3 DNA follows: TGTGCCATCAGTCCGACAGGGCACGAGCAGTACTTC. Translated, it gives CAISPTGHEQYF. This rearrangement joins TRBV10-3 to TRBJ2-7; TRBD1 matches at 7 bases. The CDR3 has 12 residues. The J segment lost 5 bases and the V segment lost 5 bases, leaving 3 bases of the junction unmatched. Germline loops: CDR1 ENHRY, CDR2 SYGVKD.

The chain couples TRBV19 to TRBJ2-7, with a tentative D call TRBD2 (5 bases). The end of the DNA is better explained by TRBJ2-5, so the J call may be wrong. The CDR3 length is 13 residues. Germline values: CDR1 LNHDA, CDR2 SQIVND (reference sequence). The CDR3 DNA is TGTGCCAGTAGTTCGGGGATCCAAGAGACCCAGTACTTC. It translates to CASSSGIQETQYF.